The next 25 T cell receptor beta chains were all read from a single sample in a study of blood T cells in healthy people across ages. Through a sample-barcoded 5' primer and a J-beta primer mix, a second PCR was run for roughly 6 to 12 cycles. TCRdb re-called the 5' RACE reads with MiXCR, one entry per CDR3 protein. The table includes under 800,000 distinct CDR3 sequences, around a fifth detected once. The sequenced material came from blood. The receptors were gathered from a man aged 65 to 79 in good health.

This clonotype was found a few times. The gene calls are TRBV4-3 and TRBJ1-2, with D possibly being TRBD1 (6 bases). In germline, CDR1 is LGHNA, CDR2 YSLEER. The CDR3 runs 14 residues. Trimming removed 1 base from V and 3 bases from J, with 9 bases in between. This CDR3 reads CASSQAGAYYGYTF. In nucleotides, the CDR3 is TGCGCCAGCAGCCAAGCAGGGGCCTACTATGGCTACACCTTC.

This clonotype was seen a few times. The CDR3: CSAKVAGGPGAKNIQYF. In DNA form, the CDR3 reads TGCAGTGCTAAAGTAGCGGGAGGGCCTGGAGCCAAAAACATTCAGTACTTC. The chain combines TRBV20-1 with TRBJ2-4; 11 nucleotides match TRBD2. The germline gives CDR1 DFQATT, CDR2 SNEGSKA (reference sequence). The V and J ends lost 4 bases and 0 bases, in that order; junction bases with no gene match: 8. This CDR3 region has 17 residues.

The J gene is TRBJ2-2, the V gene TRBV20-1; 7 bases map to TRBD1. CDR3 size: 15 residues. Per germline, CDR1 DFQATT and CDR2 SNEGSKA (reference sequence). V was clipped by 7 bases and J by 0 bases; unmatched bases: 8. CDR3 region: CSVRSGTANTGELFF. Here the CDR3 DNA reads TGCAGTGTGCGGTCGGGGACAGCGAACACCGGGGAGCTGTTTTTT.

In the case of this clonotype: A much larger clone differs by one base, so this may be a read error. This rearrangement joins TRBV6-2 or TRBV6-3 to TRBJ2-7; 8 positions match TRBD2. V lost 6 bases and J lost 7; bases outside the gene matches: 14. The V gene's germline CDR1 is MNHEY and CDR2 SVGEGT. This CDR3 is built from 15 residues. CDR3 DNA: TGTGCCAGCAGGGGTCCAGCGGGGGCGGGCAATGAGCAGTACTTC. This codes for CASRGPAGAGNEQYF.

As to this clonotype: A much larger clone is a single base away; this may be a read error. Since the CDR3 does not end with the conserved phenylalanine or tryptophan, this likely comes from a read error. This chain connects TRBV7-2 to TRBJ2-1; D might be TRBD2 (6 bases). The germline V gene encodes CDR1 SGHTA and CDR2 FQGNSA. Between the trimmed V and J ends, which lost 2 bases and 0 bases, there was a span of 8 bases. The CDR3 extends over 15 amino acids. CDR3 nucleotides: TGTGCCAGCAGCTTAACGGGGGTCTCCTACAATGAGCAGTTCTTG. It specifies CASSLTGVSYNEQFL.

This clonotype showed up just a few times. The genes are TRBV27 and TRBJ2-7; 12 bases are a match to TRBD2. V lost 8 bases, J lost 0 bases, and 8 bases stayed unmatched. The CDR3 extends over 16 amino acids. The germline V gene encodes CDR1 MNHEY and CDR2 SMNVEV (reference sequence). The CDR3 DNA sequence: TGTGCCAGCGGGATACTAGCGGGAGGCTCCTCCTACGAGCAGTACTTC. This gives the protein CASGILAGGSSYEQYF.

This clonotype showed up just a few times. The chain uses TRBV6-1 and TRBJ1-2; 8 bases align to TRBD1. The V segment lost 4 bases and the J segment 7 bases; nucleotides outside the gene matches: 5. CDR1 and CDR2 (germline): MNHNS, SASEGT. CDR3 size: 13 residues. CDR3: CASSVGQGIGYTF. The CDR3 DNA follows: TGTGCCAGCAGTGTTGGACAGGGAATTGGCTACACCTTC.

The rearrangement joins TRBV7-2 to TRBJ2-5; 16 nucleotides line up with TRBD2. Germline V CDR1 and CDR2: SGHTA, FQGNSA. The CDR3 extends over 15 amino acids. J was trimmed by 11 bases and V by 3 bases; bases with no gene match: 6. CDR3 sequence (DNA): TGTGCCAGCAGCTTGGGACTAGCGGGAGGGCCGCAGCAGTACTTC. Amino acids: CASSLGLAGGPQQYF.

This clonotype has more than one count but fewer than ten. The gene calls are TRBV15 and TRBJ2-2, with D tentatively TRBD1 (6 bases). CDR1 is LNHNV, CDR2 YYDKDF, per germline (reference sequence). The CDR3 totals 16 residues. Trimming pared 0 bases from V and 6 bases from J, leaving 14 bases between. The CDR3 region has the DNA TGTGCCACCAGCAGAGACTACGGACAGACGGCCGGGGAGCTGTTTTTT. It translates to CATSRDYGQTAGELFF.

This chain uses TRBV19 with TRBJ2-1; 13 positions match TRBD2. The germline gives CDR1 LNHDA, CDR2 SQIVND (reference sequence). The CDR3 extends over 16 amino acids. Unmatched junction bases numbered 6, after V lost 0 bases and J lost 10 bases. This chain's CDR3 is CASSIETSGRAGEQFF. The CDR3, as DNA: TGTGCCAGTAGTATAGAAACTAGCGGGAGGGCTGGGGAGCAGTTCTTC. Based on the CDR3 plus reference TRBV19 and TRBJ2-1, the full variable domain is DGGITQSPKYLFRKEGQNVTLSCEQNLNHDAMYWYRQDPGQGLRLIYYSQIVNDFQKGDIAEGYSVSREKKESFPLTVTSAQKNPTAFYLCASSIETSGRAGEQFFGPGTRLTVL.

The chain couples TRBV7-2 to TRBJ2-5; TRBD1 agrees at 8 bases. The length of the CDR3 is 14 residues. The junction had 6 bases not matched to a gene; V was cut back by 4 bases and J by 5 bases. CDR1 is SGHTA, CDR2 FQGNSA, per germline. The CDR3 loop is CASSSQGAWETQYF. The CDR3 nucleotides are TGTGCCAGCAGCTCCCAGGGGGCGTGGGAGACCCAGTACTTC.

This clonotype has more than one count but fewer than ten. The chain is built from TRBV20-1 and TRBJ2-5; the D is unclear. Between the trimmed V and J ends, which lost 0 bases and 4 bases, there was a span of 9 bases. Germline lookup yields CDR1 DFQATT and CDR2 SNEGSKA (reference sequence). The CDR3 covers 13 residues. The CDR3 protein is CSARELTGETQYF. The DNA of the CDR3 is TGCAGTGCTAGAGAGCTCACGGGAGAGACCCAGTACTTC.

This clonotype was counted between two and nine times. The CDR3 DNA follows: TGTGCCAGCAGCTTAGAGACGGTTACCTACGAGCAGTACTTC. Its translation is CASSLETVTYEQYF. V and J are TRBV7-9 and TRBJ2-4, with unresolved D. Gene TRBJ2-7 matches the end of the DNA better, so the J call may be wrong. The germline V gene encodes CDR1 SEHNR and CDR2 FQNEAQ (reference sequence). This CDR3 contains 14 residues.

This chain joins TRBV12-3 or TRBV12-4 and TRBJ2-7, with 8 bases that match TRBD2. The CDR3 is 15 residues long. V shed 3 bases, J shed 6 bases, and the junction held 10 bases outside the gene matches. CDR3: CASSFAGGNRVEQYF. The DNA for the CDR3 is TGTGCCAGCAGTTTTGCGGGAGGAAATAGGGTCGAGCAGTACTTC.

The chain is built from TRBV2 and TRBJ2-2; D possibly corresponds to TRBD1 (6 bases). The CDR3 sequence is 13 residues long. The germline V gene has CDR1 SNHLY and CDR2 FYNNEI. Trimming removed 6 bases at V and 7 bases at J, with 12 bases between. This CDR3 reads CASSDIGGGELFF. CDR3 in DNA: TGTGCCAGCAGCGATATAGGGGGCGGGGAGCTGTTTTTT.

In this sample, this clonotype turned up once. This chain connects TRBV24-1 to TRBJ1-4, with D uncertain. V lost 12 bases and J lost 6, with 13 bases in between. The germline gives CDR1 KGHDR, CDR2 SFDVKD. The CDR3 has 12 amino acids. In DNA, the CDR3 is TGTGCCGTCAGAGGAAGAGATGAAAAACTGTTTTTT. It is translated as CAVRGRDEKLFF.

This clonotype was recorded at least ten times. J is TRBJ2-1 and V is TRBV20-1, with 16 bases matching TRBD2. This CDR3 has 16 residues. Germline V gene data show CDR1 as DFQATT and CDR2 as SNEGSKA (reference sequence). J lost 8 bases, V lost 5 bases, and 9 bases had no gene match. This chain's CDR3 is CSALPGLAGGIHEQFF. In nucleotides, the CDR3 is TGCAGTGCTCTTCCGGGACTAGCGGGAGGGATCCATGAGCAGTTCTTC.

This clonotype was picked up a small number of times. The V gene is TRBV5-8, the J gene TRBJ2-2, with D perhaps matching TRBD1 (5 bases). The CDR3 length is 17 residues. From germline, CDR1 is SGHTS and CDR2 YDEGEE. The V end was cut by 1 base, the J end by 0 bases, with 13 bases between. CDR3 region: CASSLRDSSSNTGELFF. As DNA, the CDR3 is TGTGCCAGCAGCTTGCGCGACAGCTCATCGAACACCGGGGAGCTGTTTTTT.

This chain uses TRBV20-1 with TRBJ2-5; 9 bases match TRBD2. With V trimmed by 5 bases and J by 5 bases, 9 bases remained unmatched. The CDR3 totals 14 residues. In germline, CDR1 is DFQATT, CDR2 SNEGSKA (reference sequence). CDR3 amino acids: CSAYPGLASETQYF. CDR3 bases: TGCAGTGCTTATCCGGGACTAGCCAGTGAGACCCAGTACTTC.

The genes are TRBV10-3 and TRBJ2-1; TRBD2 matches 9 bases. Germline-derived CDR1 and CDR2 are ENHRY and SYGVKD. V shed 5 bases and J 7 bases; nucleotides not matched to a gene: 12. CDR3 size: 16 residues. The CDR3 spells CAISIGIAGVENEQFF. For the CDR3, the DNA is TGTGCCATCAGTATAGGAATAGCGGGAGTTGAGAATGAGCAGTTCTTC.

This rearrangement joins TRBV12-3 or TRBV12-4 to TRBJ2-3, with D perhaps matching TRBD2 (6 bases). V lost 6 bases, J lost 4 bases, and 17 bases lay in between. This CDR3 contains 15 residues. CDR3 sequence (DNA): TGTGCCAGCAGCCAGACTAGAGGGAGGCCAGATACGCAGTATTTT. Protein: CASSQTRGRPDTQYF.

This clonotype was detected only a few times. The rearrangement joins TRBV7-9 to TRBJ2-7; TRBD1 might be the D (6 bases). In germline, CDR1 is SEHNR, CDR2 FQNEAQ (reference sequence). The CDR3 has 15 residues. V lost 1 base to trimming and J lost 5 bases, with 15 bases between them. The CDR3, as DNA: TGTGCCAGCAGCTTAGGGGACAAGGGGCGCGACGAGCAGTACTTC. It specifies CASSLGDKGRDEQYF.

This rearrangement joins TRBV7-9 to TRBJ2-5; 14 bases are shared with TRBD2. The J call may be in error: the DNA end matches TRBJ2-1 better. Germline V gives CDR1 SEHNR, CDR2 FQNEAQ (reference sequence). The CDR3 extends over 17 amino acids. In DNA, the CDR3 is TGTGCCAGCAGCTTAGCCGGTGGACTAGCGGGAGGAAATGAGCAGTTCTTC. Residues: CASSLAGGLAGGNEQFF.

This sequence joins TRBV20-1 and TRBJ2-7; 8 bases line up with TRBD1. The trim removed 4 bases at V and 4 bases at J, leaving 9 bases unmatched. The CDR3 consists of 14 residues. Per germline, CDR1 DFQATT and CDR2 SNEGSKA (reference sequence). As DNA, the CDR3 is TGCAGTGCTACAGGGACAGGCGTCCCGTACGAGCAGTACTTC. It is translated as CSATGTGVPYEQYF.

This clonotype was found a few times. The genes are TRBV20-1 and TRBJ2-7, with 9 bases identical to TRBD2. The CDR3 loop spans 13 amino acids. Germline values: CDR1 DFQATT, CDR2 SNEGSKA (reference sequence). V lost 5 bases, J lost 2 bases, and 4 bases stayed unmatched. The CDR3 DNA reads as TGCAGTGCTGGGGCTAGCGGGACCTACGAGCAGTACTTC. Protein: CSAGASGTYEQYF.